Included here is one T cell receptor beta chain sequence, with context. Its antigen is unknown. One junction end disagrees with the germline gene, perhaps due to a read error. CDR3 size: 14 residues. Germline-derived CDR1 and CDR2 are SSHAT and FNYEAQ (reference sequence). The sample belongs to a study of T cells in pancreatic ductal adenocarcinoma. No neoadjuvant therapy was given to the selected pancreatic ductal adenocarcinoma patients before their surgery. Findings and caveats of the study: Results skew toward the minority of patients with early-stage disease. Comparisons of tumor and blood clonality may show falsely lower tumor diversity. Blood had more productive templates and about 7.9-fold more unique clonotypes than tumor. Mean clonality was around 0.11 in tumors and roughly 0.067 in blood, not significantly different.

TCRdb's copy holds only in-frame clones and misses some; the assay was immunoSEQ multiplex PCR. This repertoire shows over 7,000 clones, just under 90% found once; its top ten account for roughly 3.2%. This TCR derives from a human donor with pancreatic ductal adenocarcinoma. The rearrangement links TRBV7-7 to TRBJ2-5, with TRBD1 as a possible D gene (6 bases). Sequencing was done on a sample of PBMCs. The CDR3 coding sequence is TGTGCTAGCAGCACGCGCAGGGGCCAAGAGACCCAGTACTTC. Amino acid sequence: CASSTRRGQETQYF.